The present TCR beta chain was sequenced within a study of blood T cell repertoires in COVID-19. Study overall: Whether acute or convalescent, the COVID-19 samples came from the United States, Italy and Spain. Sources were T cells, B-cell-depleted T cells, or PBMCs; the material itself was cDNA or gDNA.

CDR1 and CDR2 from the germline V gene are MNHEY and SMNVEV (reference sequence). V lost 4 bases, J lost 9 bases, and 12 bases lay in between. This CDR3 contains 12 residues. Authors' data handling: The assay estimated nucleated cells by amplifying reference gene primers. The repertoire was sequenced with immunoSEQ multiplex PCR; TCRdb's copy has only in-frame clones and lacks some. V and J calls and clone size follow that table, whereas D and trimming were derived from the DNA. Among a few hundred thousand clones, more than 75% were seen once, and the ten largest hold 0.95% to 1%. The sequence came from a woman aged 40 to 50 who had recovered from COVID-19. The rearrangement uses TRBV27 and TRBJ1-2; the D gene is possibly TRBD1 (6 bases). Sequenced input: peripheral blood. In DNA, the CDR3 is TGTGCCAGCAGTTGGTCAGGGGATAGCTACACCTTC. It specifies CASSWSGDSYTF.